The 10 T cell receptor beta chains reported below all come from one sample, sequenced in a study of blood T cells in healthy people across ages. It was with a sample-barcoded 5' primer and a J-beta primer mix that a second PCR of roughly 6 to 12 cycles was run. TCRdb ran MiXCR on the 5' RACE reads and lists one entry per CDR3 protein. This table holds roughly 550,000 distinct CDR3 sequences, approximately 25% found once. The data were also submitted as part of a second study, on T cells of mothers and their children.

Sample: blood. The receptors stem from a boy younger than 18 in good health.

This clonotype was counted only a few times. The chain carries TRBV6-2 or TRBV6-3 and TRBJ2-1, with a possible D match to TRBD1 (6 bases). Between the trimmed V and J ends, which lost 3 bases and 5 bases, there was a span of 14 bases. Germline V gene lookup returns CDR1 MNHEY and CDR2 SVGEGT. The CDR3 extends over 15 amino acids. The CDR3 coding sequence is TGTGCCAGCAGTTATGTTCTGGGGGCGAACAATGAGCAGTTCTTC. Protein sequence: CASSYVLGANNEQFF.

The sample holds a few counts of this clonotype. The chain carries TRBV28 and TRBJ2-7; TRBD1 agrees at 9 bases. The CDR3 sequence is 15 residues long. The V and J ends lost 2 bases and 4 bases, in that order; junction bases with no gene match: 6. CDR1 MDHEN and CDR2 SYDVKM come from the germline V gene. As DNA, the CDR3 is TGTGCCAGCAGTTTAAGGGGGACAGGGCTGTACGAGCAGTACTTC. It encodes CASSLRGTGLYEQYF. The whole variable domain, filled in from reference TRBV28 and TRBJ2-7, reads DVKVTQSSRYLVKRTGEKVFLECVQDMDHENMFWYRQDPGLGLRLIYFSYDVKMKEKGDIPEGYSVSREKKERFSLILESASTNQTSMYLCASSLRGTGLYEQYFGPGTRLTVT.

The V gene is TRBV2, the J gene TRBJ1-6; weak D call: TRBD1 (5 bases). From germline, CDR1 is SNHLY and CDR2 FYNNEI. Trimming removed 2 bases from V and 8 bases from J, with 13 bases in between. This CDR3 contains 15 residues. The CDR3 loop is CASSELEAGHSPLHF. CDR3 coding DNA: TGTGCCAGCAGTGAACTTGAGGCAGGGCATTCACCCCTCCACTTT. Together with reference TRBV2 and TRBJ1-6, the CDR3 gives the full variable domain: EPEVTQTPSHQVTQMGQEVILRCVPISNHLYFYWYRQILGQKVEFLVSFYNNEISEKSEIFDDQFSVERPDGSNFTLKIRSTKLEDSAMYFCASSELEAGHSPLHFGNGTRLTVT.

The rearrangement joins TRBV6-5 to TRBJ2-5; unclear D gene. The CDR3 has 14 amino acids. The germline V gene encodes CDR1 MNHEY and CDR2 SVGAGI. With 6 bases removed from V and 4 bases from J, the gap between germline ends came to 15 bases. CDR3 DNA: TGTGCCAGCAGGCGGCTCGATAGGGTAGAGACCCAGTACTTC. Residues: CASRRLDRVETQYF.

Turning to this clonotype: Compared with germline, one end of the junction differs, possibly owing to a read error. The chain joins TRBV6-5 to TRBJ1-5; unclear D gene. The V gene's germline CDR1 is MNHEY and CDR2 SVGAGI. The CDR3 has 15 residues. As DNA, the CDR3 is TGCGCCAGCAGTTACTCTACGGGGAAGAATCAGCCCCAGCATTTT. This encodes CASSYSTGKNQPQHF.

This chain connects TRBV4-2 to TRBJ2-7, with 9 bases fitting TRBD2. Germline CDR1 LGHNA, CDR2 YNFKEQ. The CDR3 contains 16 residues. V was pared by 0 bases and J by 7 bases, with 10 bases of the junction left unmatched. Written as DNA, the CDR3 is TGTGCCAGCAGCCAAGAGGCGCGGGAGGGCTTTTTGGAGCAGTACTTC. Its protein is CASSQEAREGFLEQYF.

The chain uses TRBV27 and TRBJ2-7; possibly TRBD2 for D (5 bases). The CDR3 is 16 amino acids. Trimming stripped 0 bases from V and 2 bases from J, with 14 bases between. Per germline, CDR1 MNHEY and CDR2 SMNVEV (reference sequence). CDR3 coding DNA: TGTGCCAGCAGTTTATCGAGTCCGGGGTTAGCCTACGAGCAGTACTTC. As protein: CASSLSSPGLAYEQYF.

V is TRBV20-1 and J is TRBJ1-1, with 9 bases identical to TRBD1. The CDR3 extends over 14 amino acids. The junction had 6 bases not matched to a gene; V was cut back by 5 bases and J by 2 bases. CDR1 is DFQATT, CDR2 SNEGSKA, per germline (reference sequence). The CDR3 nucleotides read TGCAGTGCTGGCGGACAGGGGCGAAACACTGAAGCTTTCTTT. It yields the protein CSAGGQGRNTEAFF.

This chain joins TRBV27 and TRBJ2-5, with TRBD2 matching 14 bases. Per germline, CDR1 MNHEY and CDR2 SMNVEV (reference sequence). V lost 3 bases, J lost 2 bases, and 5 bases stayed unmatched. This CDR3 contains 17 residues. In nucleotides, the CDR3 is TGTGCCAGCAGTTTCTCCGGACTAGCGGGGGGACAAGAGACCCAGTACTTC. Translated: CASSFSGLAGGQETQYF.

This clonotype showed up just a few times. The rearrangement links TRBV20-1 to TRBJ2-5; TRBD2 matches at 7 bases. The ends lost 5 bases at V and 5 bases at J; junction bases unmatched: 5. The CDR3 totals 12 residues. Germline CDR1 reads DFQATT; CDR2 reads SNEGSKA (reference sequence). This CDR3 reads CSALNSGETQYF. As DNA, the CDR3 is TGCAGTGCTTTGAATAGCGGGGAGACCCAGTACTTC.